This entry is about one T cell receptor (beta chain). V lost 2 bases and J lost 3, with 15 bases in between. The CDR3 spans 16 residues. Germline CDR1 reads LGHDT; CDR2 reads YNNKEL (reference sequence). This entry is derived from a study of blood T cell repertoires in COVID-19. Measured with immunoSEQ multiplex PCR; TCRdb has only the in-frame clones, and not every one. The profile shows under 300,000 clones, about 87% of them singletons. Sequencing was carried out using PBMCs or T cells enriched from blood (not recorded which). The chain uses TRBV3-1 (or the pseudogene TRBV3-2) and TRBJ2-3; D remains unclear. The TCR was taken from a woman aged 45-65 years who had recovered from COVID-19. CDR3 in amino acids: CASSQPGQEKTDTQYF. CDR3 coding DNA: TGTGCCAGCAGCCAACCAGGCCAAGAGAAAACAGATACGCAGTATTTT.